One sample yielded the 11 T cell receptor beta chains listed below, sequenced in a study of lymphopenia after photon versus proton radiotherapy. TCRdb keeps only in-frame clones here, not all; method: immunoSEQ multiplex PCR. The sample records 28,000 or so clones, approximately 85% being singletons. Specimen: peripheral blood, collected from a patient treated with photon-based radiotherapy. The receptors were gathered from a man aged 25-45 years with gastric cancer.

The chain combines TRBV27 with TRBJ2-2; D perhaps matches TRBD2 (5 bases). CDR3 length: 14 residues. V lost 0 bases to trimming and J lost 6 bases, with 8 bases between them. CDR1 is MNHEY, CDR2 SMNVEV, per germline (reference sequence). Here the CDR3 DNA reads TGTGCCAGCAGTTTATCTCCGGGATCCGGGGAGCTGTTTTTT. Translating it yields CASSLSPGSGELFF.

The rearrangement uses TRBV10-3 and TRBJ2-7, with TRBD1 as a possible D gene (5 bases). The germline CDR1 and CDR2 sequences are ENHRY and SYGVKD. Trimming cost V 2 bases and J 3 bases, with 14 bases left between them. The CDR3 extends over 15 amino acids. The CDR3 DNA reads TGTGCCATCAGTGAGAAGGGCAGGGTTTTCTACGAGCAGTACTTC. Its translation is CAISEKGRVFYEQYF.

This chain uses TRBV5-1 with TRBJ2-1, with TRBD1 identical over 7 bases. The ends lost 4 bases at V and 8 bases at J; junction bases unmatched: 9. This CDR3 spans 14 amino acids. CDR1 and CDR2 (germline): SGHRS, YFSETQ. CDR3 sequence (DNA): TGCGCCAGCAGCAACAGGACAGGTAATGATGAGCAGTTCTTC. The encoded protein is CASSNRTGNDEQFF.

The chain carries TRBV28 and TRBJ2-7; 8 bases fit TRBD2. Trimming at V came to 6 bases and at J to 7 bases, leaving 11 bases not matched to a gene. The germline gives CDR1 MDHEN, CDR2 SYDVKM. The CDR3 is 14 amino acids. CDR3 in DNA: TGTGCCAGCAGACCCAAGGCGGGAGGACTAGAGCAGTACTTC. This codes for CASRPKAGGLEQYF. Full variable domain (missing parts from reference TRBV28 and TRBJ2-7): DVKVTQSSRYLVKRTGEKVFLECVQDMDHENMFWYRQDPGLGLRLIYFSYDVKMKEKGDIPEGYSVSREKKERFSLILESASTNQTSMYLCASRPKAGGLEQYFGPGTRLTVT.

This clone was picked up one time. The genes are TRBV6-5 and TRBJ2-3; a possible D gene is TRBD2 (6 bases). Germline values: CDR1 MNHEY, CDR2 SVGAGI. With 0 bases removed from V and 4 bases from J, the gap between germline ends came to 8 bases. The CDR3 is made up of 14 amino acids. The CDR3 reads CASSYSGLADTQYF. The DNA for the CDR3 is TGTGCCAGCAGTTACTCGGGACTCGCAGATACGCAGTATTTT.

V gene TRBV18 combines with J gene TRBJ1-3; a possible D gene is TRBD1 (5 bases). The V end lost 4 bases, the J end lost 3 bases, and 7 bases lay between the germline ends. This CDR3 contains 13 residues. Germline values: CDR1 KGHSH, CDR2 LQKENI. The CDR3 here is CASSRTSGNTIYF. DNA of the CDR3: TGTGCCAGCTCACGGACAAGTGGAAACACCATATATTTT.

The DNA for the CDR3 is TGTGCCAGCAGTGGGGGGCAGAACTACGAGCAGTACTTC. Amino acid sequence: CASSGGQNYEQYF. The chain recombines TRBV2 with TRBJ2-7, with D possibly matching TRBD1 (6 bases). Trimming cost V 4 bases and J 3 bases, with 10 bases left between them. CDR1 and CDR2 from the germline V gene are SNHLY and FYNNEI. This CDR3 contains 13 residues.

The table lists this clone with a few counts. The chain uses TRBV18 and TRBJ1-1; 8 nucleotides line up with TRBD1. The CDR3 spans 15 residues. V shed 2 bases, J shed 0 bases, and the junction held 2 bases outside the gene matches. Germline V gene sequence: CDR1 KGHSH, CDR2 LQKENI. In nucleotides, the CDR3 is TGTGCCAGCTCACCAGACAGGGGTATGAACACTGAAGCTTTCTTT. It encodes CASSPDRGMNTEAFF. The whole variable domain, filled in from reference TRBV18 and TRBJ1-1, reads NAGVMQNPRHLVRRRGQEARLRCSPMKGHSHVYWYRQLPEEGLKFMVYLQKENIIDESGMPKERFSAEFPKEGPSILRIQQVVRGDSAAYFCASSPDRGMNTEAFFGQGTRLTVV.

The CDR3 bases are TGTGCCAGCTCACCAATCCCCCGGGACAATGAAGCTTTCTTT. Translation gives CASSPIPRDNEAFF. The rearrangement links TRBV18 to TRBJ1-1; maybe TRBD1 (6 bases). V lost 2 bases, J lost 7 bases, and 14 bases lay in between. This CDR3 comprises 14 residues. Germline V gene lookup returns CDR1 KGHSH and CDR2 LQKENI.

V and J are TRBV19 and TRBJ2-7; 10 nucleotides line up with TRBD1. Germline-derived CDR1 and CDR2 are LNHDA and SQIVND (reference sequence). The CDR3 has 15 residues. The V segment lost 7 bases and the J segment 7 bases; nucleotides outside the gene matches: 13. The CDR3 sequence: CASTRTGGDRGEQYF. In nucleotides, the CDR3 is TGTGCCAGTACCAGGACAGGGGGAGATCGTGGGGAGCAGTACTTC.

The V call is TRBV5-6, the J call TRBJ1-2; D call uncertain. Germline V gives CDR1 SGHDT, CDR2 YYEEEE. V dropped 5 bases and J dropped 7 bases, with 9 bases sitting between them. This CDR3 has 11 amino acids. In DNA form, the CDR3 reads TGTGCCAGCAGTTCGGAGACTGGCTACACCTTC. Translated: CASSSETGYTF.